These 17 T cell receptor beta chains share one sample of origin, sequenced in a study of blood T cell repertoires in COVID-19. The assay was immunoSEQ multiplex PCR, and TCRdb's table has in-frame clones only and misses some. The table records 45,000 to 55,000 clones, around 80% of them present only once. Sequencing was done on a sample of peripheral blood. These receptors were obtained from a human donor in a cohort sampled during active COVID-19.

The rearrangement joins TRBV7-8 to TRBJ2-3; 14 nucleotides align to TRBD2. This CDR3 has 19 amino acids. V was pared by 5 bases and J by 8 bases, with 18 bases of the junction left unmatched. CDR1 is SGHVS, CDR2 FQNEAQ, per germline. The CDR3 spells CASSPGLAGAPGMFATQYF. The CDR3, as DNA: TGTGCCAGCAGCCCGGGACTAGCGGGGGCCCCTGGTATGTTTGCTACGCAGTATTTT.

This chain joins TRBV10-3 and TRBJ2-1; 11 nucleotides match TRBD2. V shed 6 bases and J 6 bases; nucleotides not matched to a gene: 4. This CDR3 is 14 amino acids long. The germline CDR1 and CDR2 sequences are ENHRY and SYGVKD. Here the CDR3 reads CAISGTSGINEQFF. CDR3 DNA: TGTGCCATCAGCGGGACTAGCGGAATCAATGAGCAGTTCTTC.

The chain joins TRBV6-4 to TRBJ2-2; no reliable D call. V gave up 6 bases and J gave up 5 bases, with 19 bases separating them. Germline V gene lookup returns CDR1 MRHNA and CDR2 SNTAGT. The CDR3 spans 16 residues. CDR3 loop: CASSQQGLGPTGELFF. The CDR3 nucleotides read TGTGCCAGCAGCCAACAAGGCCTAGGCCCAACCGGGGAGCTGTTTTTT.

The V and J genes are TRBV4-1 and TRBJ2-6; D may be TRBD2 (6 bases). The germline V and J ends were trimmed by 0 bases and 0 bases, with 18 bases remaining between them. Per the germline V gene, CDR1 is MGHRA and CDR2 is YSYEKL. The CDR3 sequence is 20 residues long. In DNA form, the CDR3 reads TGCGCCAGCAGCCAAGATCCTCGGAGGGGCCTCGGCTCTGGGGCCAACGTCCTGACTTTC. This sequence encodes CASSQDPRRGLGSGANVLTF.

V and J are TRBV19 and TRBJ1-1; 9 positions match TRBD1. The CDR3 is 15 residues long. Per the germline V gene, CDR1 is LNHDA and CDR2 is SQIVND (reference sequence). V gave up 8 bases and J gave up 0 bases; unmatched junction bases: 7. This chain's CDR3 is CASWGTGFMNTEAFF. The CDR3 DNA sequence: TGTGCCAGTTGGGGGACAGGGTTTATGAACACTGAAGCTTTCTTT.

J is TRBJ2-3 and V is TRBV27; no firm D call. This CDR3 has 15 amino acids. Trimming took 6 bases from V and 0 from J, leaving 13 bases between them. Germline CDR1 is MNHEY and CDR2 is SMNVEV (reference sequence). CDR3 residues: CASSLWLPSTDTQYF. In DNA form, the CDR3 reads TGTGCCAGCAGCCTCTGGCTTCCCAGCACAGATACGCAGTATTTT.

The chain links TRBV6-5 to TRBJ2-7; possible D gene TRBD1, 6 bases. The germline gives CDR1 MNHEY, CDR2 SVGAGI. The CDR3 length is 16 residues. Trimming took off 0 bases at V and 2 bases at J, with 14 bases between the two ends. The CDR3 loop is CASSYSRQGTAYEQYF. CDR3 sequence (DNA): TGTGCCAGCAGTTACTCGAGGCAGGGGACGGCCTACGAGCAGTACTTC.

The chain couples TRBV7-9 to TRBJ1-2; D might be TRBD1 (5 bases). V lost 5 bases and J 7 bases, leaving 17 bases between the germline ends. CDR1 and CDR2 (germline): SEHNR, FQNEAQ (reference sequence). The CDR3 contains 14 residues. The CDR3 here is CASSPRGGIGGYTF. The CDR3 region has the DNA TGTGCCAGCAGCCCCCGGGGGGGAATCGGTGGCTACACCTTC.

The CDR3 protein is CASTSGPDTQYF. The CDR3 DNA follows: TGTGCCAGCACCTCAGGGCCCGATACGCAGTATTTT. This chain connects TRBV7-9 to TRBJ2-3, with a weak D call TRBD1 (5 bases). The CDR3 length is 12 residues. Germline lookup yields CDR1 SEHNR and CDR2 FQNEAQ (reference sequence). V dropped 7 bases and J dropped 6 bases, with 11 bases sitting between them.

V usage is TRBV5-1 and J usage is TRBJ1-1; TRBD1 matches 11 bases. The CDR3 runs 14 residues. V lost 4 bases, J lost 4 bases, and 3 bases stayed unmatched. CDR1 SGHRS and CDR2 YFSETQ come from the germline V gene. The CDR3 reads CASSGGQGGTEAFF. CDR3 nucleotides: TGCGCCAGCAGCGGGGGACAGGGGGGCACTGAAGCTTTCTTT.

The chain combines TRBV5-1 with TRBJ1-3; D is possibly TRBD1 (6 bases). The CDR3 consists of 16 residues. CDR1 is SGHRS, CDR2 YFSETQ, per germline. V was trimmed by 0 bases and J by 0 bases, leaving 10 bases between them. CDR3 loop: CASSLGPQGSGNTIYF. The CDR3 nucleotides are TGCGCCAGCAGCTTGGGCCCACAGGGCTCTGGAAACACCATATATTTT. The whole variable domain, filled in from reference TRBV5-1 and TRBJ1-3, reads KAGVTQTPRYLIKTRGQQVTLSCSPISGHRSVSWYQQTPGQGLQFLFEYFSETQRNKGNFPGRFSGRQFSNSRSEMNVSTLELGDSALYLCASSLGPQGSGNTIYFGEGSWLTVV.

This chain connects TRBV3-1 (or the pseudogene TRBV3-2) to TRBJ2-3, with D unclear. The CDR3 has 13 residues. The germline V and J ends were trimmed by 5 bases and 6 bases, with 12 bases remaining between them. Germline-derived CDR1 and CDR2 are LGHDT and YNNKEL (reference sequence). The CDR3 DNA is TGTGCCAGCAGCTCCCTCTTATCGGATACGCAGTATTTT. Its translation: CASSSLLSDTQYF.

The gene calls are TRBV18 and TRBJ2-1; 7 bases match TRBD2. V was pared by 0 bases and J by 7 bases, with 9 bases of the junction left unmatched. The germline CDR1 and CDR2 sequences are KGHSH and LQKENI. This CDR3 is built from 16 residues. The CDR3 here is CASSPPAGTTGNEQFF. The CDR3 DNA reads as TGTGCCAGCTCACCACCGGCGGGGACTACGGGGAATGAGCAGTTCTTC.

Only a few counts were recorded for this clone. The chain recombines TRBV19 with TRBJ2-2, with 10 bases identical to TRBD1. Germline CDR1 is LNHDA and CDR2 is SQIVND (reference sequence). The CDR3 loop spans 18 amino acids. Unmatched junction bases numbered 9, after V lost 5 bases and J lost 0 bases. The CDR3 DNA sequence: TGTGCCAGTAGTGGTAGGACAGGGGGAAATTCGAACACCGGGGAGCTGTTTTTT. Translating gives CASSGRTGGNSNTGELFF.

This chain joins TRBV5-1 and TRBJ2-1; D unresolved. Germline V gene lookup returns CDR1 SGHRS and CDR2 YFSETQ. The CDR3 runs to 13 residues. Trimming took off 4 bases at V and 8 bases at J, with 13 bases between the two ends. The CDR3 spells CASSPGSSDEQFF. Here the CDR3 DNA reads TGCGCCAGCAGCCCCGGGTCAAGCGATGAGCAGTTCTTC.

The chain combines TRBV6-5 with TRBJ1-2; D might be TRBD1 (6 bases). The V and J ends lost 3 bases and 3 bases respectively, with 14 bases between them. Germline V CDR1 and CDR2: MNHEY, SVGAGI. The CDR3 is 15 amino acids. The CDR3 DNA follows: TGTGCCAGCAGTTATAACGGGGGGCCCCACTATGGCTACACCTTC. It encodes CASSYNGGPHYGYTF.

This chain connects TRBV5-8 to TRBJ2-3; 14 bases are shared with TRBD2. CDR1 and CDR2 (germline): SGHTS, YDEGEE. The CDR3 extends over 17 amino acids. Trimming took 0 bases from V and 2 from J; bases not matched to a gene: 2. CDR3 amino acids: CASSLEGLAGVTDTQYF. CDR3 sequence (DNA): TGTGCCAGCAGCTTGGAGGGACTAGCGGGGGTCACAGATACGCAGTATTTT.